This TCR beta chain is drawn from a study of T cells in Graves' hyperthyroidism and ophthalmopathy. The CDR3 extends over 13 amino acids. With 6 bases removed from V and 6 bases from J, the gap between germline ends came to 14 bases. Germline V gene data show CDR1 as SNHLY and CDR2 as FYNNEI. The CDR3 regions of TCR beta were amplified from RNA transcripts. HTBI primers were the set used in a first-round RT-PCR of the TCR CDR3. TCRdb reprocessed the multiplex PCR reads via MiXCR and lists one record per CDR3 protein. In the table there are a few hundred thousand distinct CDR3 sequences, around 20% of which are singletons. This clonotype occurred many times.

The sequence derives from a young man with Graves' hyperthyroidism. Sequenced material: blood. The rearrangement joins TRBV2 to TRBJ1-1, with a tentative D call TRBD1 (6 bases). The CDR3 DNA sequence: TGTGCCAGCAGCGCAGGGGTAGCCCCTGAAGCTTTCTTT. It is translated as CASSAGVAPEAFF.